This is a list of T cell receptor beta chains from one sample in a study of blood T cell repertoires in COVID-19. Sequencing was performed with immunoSEQ multiplex PCR; in TCRdb, only in-frame clones are kept and a portion is missing. This sample has 110,000 to 150,000 clones, with under 80% found just once. The material sequenced was peripheral blood. The receptors were sampled from a man between 60 and 75 years old with acute or convalescent COVID-19. Each CDR3 is given with its conserved first and last residue. The order of the fields is clone size, V gene, D gene, J gene, CDR3 protein, CDR3 DNA. D genes are given only for firm matches. Only some rows state a clone size, as once, few, many or a class for expanded clones.

.	TRBV6-2/TRBV6-3	TRBD2	TRBJ2-7	CASSYSSGGQYF	TGTGCCAGCAGTTACTCGTCGGGAGGGCAGTACTTC
.	TRBV4-2	.	TRBJ2-3	CASSPGMGSDTQYF	TGTGCCAGCAGCCCCGGGATGGGGTCTGATACGCAGTATTTT
.	TRBV7-3	TRBD2	TRBJ2-3	CASSQGRLAGITDTQYF	TGTGCCAGCAGCCAGGGGAGACTAGCGGGAATCACAGATACGCAGTATTTT
.	TRBV7-8	TRBD2	TRBJ2-7	CASSFGTSGSLSYEQYF	TGTGCCAGCAGCTTTGGGACTAGCGGGAGTTTGTCCTACGAGCAGTACTTC
.	TRBV28	TRBD1	TRBJ1-5	CASRLDRPPQHF	TGTGCCAGCAGGCTGGACAGGCCACCCCAGCATTTT
.	TRBV6-6	TRBD1	TRBJ1-5	CASSPTGGTGNQPQHF	TGTGCCAGCAGTCCCACAGGGGGCACGGGGAATCAGCCCCAGCATTTT
.	TRBV28	.	TRBJ2-6	CASRLGLHSGANVLTF	TGTGCCAGCAGGCTTGGGCTGCACTCTGGGGCCAACGTCCTGACTTTC
.	TRBV6-2/TRBV6-3	.	TRBJ1-2	CASSPSGARYF	TGTGCCAGCAGTCCATCAGGGGCGCGCTACTTC
.	TRBV5-4	.	TRBJ2-7	CASSLGLRDRLYEQYF	TGTGCCAGCAGCTTGGGTCTGCGGGATCGACTTTACGAGCAGTACTTC
.	TRBV6-5	.	TRBJ2-1	CASRPGQVGEQFF	TGTGCCAGCCGCCCCGGTCAGGTCGGTGAGCAGTTCTTC
.	TRBV5-1	TRBD2	TRBJ2-3	CASSQAGVGTDTQYF	TGCGCCAGCAGCCAAGCGGGAGTTGGCACAGATACGCAGTATTTT
.	TRBV6-4	.	TRBJ1-3	CASSAALTGFSSPARNTIYF	TGTGCCAGCAGCGCCGCGTTAACAGGGTTTTCATCGCCTGCCCGAAACACCATATATTTT
.	TRBV6-5	.	TRBJ2-1	CASRSYSLSYNEQFF	TGTGCCAGCAGAAGTTATAGCCTCTCCTACAATGAGCAGTTCTTC
.	TRBV11-2	.	TRBJ2-1	CASSLVWSGNEQFF	TGTGCCAGCAGCTTAGTTTGGAGTGGTAATGAGCAGTTCTTC
.	TRBV6-5	.	TRBJ2-3	CASTPTAGGWNTQYF	TGTGCCAGCACTCCAACAGCTGGGGGCTGGAATACGCAGTATTTT
.	TRBV7-8	TRBD2	TRBJ2-3	CASSSPAGVSTDTQYF	TGTGCCAGCAGCTCCCCCGCGGGAGTCAGCACAGATACGCAGTATTTT
few	TRBV5-6	.	TRBJ1-1	CASSLGREAFF	TGTGCCAGCAGCTTGGGGAGGGAAGCTTTCTTT
.	TRBV6-6	TRBD1	TRBJ2-7	CASRGQGARYEQYF	TGTGCCAGCAGGGGACAGGGGGCGCGGTACGAGCAGTACTTC
.	TRBV6-5	.	TRBJ2-7	CASSYYGQNYEQYF	TGTGCCAGCAGTTACTATGGACAGAACTACGAGCAGTACTTC
.	TRBV10-1	TRBD1	TRBJ1-1	CASSSGTENTEAFF	TGCGCCAGCAGCTCCGGGACAGAGAACACTGAAGCTTTCTTT
.	TRBV28	TRBD1	TRBJ1-1	CASSSPGGEKTEAFF	TGTGCCAGCAGTAGCCCAGGGGGCGAGAAGACTGAAGCTTTCTTT
.	TRBV18	.	TRBJ1-6	CASSPRQGKSNSPLHF	TGTGCCAGCTCACCACGGCAGGGAAAGTCAAATTCACCCCTCCACTTT
.	TRBV4-2	TRBD2	TRBJ2-1	CASSQDVGGRGGRSYNEQFF	TGTGCCAGCAGCCAAGATGTTGGGGGTCGTGGCGGGAGGTCATACAATGAGCAGTTCTTC
.	TRBV7-2	TRBD2	TRBJ2-3	CASRGSGRAPQYF	TGTGCCAGCAGGGGTAGCGGGAGGGCTCCGCAGTATTTT
.	TRBV5-1	.	TRBJ2-1	CASRSSQGYNEQFF	TGCGCCAGCAGGTCTAGTCAGGGATACAATGAGCAGTTCTTC
few	TRBV7-8	TRBD1	TRBJ1-3	CASSRDRASGNTVYF	TGTGCCAGCAGCCGGGACAGAGCCTCTGGAAACACCGTATATTTT
once	TRBV12-3/TRBV12-4	.	TRBJ2-5	CASSLQETQYF	TGTGCCAGCAGTCTGCAAGAGACCCAGTACTTC
.	TRBV10-3	.	TRBJ1-5	CAISGESQPQHF	TGTGCCATCAGTGGAGAGTCTCAGCCCCAGCATTTT
.	TRBV11-3	.	TRBJ2-3	CASSLGLGSTDTQYF	TGTGCCAGCAGCTTGGGGCTTGGTAGCACAGATACGCAGTATTTT
.	TRBV5-4	TRBD2	TRBJ2-7	CASRSEAGGLTNEQYF	TGTGCCAGCAGAAGTGAGGCGGGAGGGCTTACTAACGAGCAGTACTTC
.	TRBV5-5	TRBD2	TRBJ2-1	CASSLAGAGGSAYNEQFF	TGTGCCAGCAGCTTGGCCGGGGCGGGAGGAAGCGCCTACAATGAGCAGTTCTTC
few	TRBV27	.	TRBJ2-2	CASSLGRSTGELFF	TGTGCCAGCAGTTTGGGGCGGTCCACCGGGGAGCTGTTTTTT
.	TRBV6-6	.	TRBJ2-3	CASSQLELAAYRDTQYF	TGTGCCAGCAGTCAGCTGGAACTAGCCGCCTATCGTGATACGCAGTATTTT
.	TRBV3-1/TRBV3-2	.	TRBJ2-7	CASSQGRSAYEQYF	TGTGCCAGCAGCCAAGGGCGGAGTGCCTACGAGCAGTACTTC
.	TRBV6-1	.	TRBJ1-3	CASSELGHGRGTIYF	TGTGCCAGCAGTGAATTAGGTCACGGGAGGGGCACCATATATTTT
.	TRBV3-1/TRBV3-2	TRBD1	TRBJ1-2	CASSQMGQGGNYGYTF	TGTGCCAGCAGCCAAATGGGGCAGGGGGGTAACTATGGCTACACCTTC